The rows below give T cell receptor beta chains drawn from one sample of a study of T cell repertoires in cytomegalovirus infection. No antigen has been identified for these receptors. MiXCR, run by TCRdb on the reads, gives a single entry per CDR3 protein. Of approximately 1,000,000 distinct CDR3 sequences in the sample, approximately 31% were seen once. Sequenced material: cultured CD8+ T cells from PBMCs, taken from culture after CMV antigen stimulation. These receptors came from a human donor in good health (CMV status not recorded). Some clones in this sample may be carry-over from other donors' samples. CDR3s include the opening cysteine and the closing phenylalanine or tryptophan. D genes are given only for firm matches. Clone size is given for some rows only: seen once, a few or many times, or a class if the clone is expanded.

CDR3 protein | CDR3 DNA | D gene | clone size | J gene | V gene
CASSSQRTFHTEAFF | TGTGCCAGCAGTTCGCAGAGAACTTTCCACACTGAAGCTTTCTTT | NA | NA | TRBJ1-1 | TRBV6-2/TRBV6-3
CASSLDRHNERFF | TGTGCCAGCAGTTTGGACAGACACAATGAGCGGTTCTTC | NA | NA | TRBJ2-1 | TRBV12-3/TRBV12-4
CASSLADRGAFF | TGTGCCAGCAGCTTAGCGGACAGGGGAGCTTTCTTT | TRBD1 | few | TRBJ1-1 | TRBV7-9
CASSSRTMGYEQYF | TGTGCCAGCAGCTCGAGGACAATGGGGTACGAGCAGTACTTC | NA | NA | TRBJ2-7 | TRBV7-4
CASSSEGTYQETQYF | TGTGCCAGCAGTTCCGAAGGGACGTACCAAGAGACCCAGTACTTC | NA | NA | TRBJ2-5 | TRBV27
CASSLRGPLGNSPLHF | TGTGCCAGCAGCTTACGGGGGCCCTTGGGTAATTCACCCCTCCACTTT | NA | many | TRBJ1-6 | TRBV7-6
CASTGPGLDTEAFF | TGTGCCAGCACCGGTCCCGGGCTGGACACTGAAGCTTTCTTT | NA | many | TRBJ1-1 | TRBV7-9
CASSFSTGTSSNEQFF | TGTGCCAGCAGCTTCTCCACCGGGACTAGCAGCAATGAGCAGTTCTTC | TRBD2 | few | TRBJ2-1 | TRBV5-4
CASSSLGINSPLHF | TGTGCCAGCAGTTCGCTAGGGATCAATTCACCCCTCCACTTT | NA | NA | TRBJ1-6 | TRBV27
CSVAPPPRGTQYF | TGCAGCGTTGCGCCCCCCCCCCGAGGGACCCAGTACTTC | NA | NA | TRBJ2-5 | TRBV29-1
CASRLRGKDEQYF | TGTGCCAGCAGGCTAAGAGGGAAGGACGAGCAGTACTTC | NA | few | TRBJ2-7 | TRBV12-3/TRBV12-4
CAISGATSGTTSTDTQYF | TGTGCCATCTCGGGGGCGACTAGCGGGACAACTAGCACAGATACGCAGTATTTT | TRBD2 | many | TRBJ2-3 | TRBV10-3
CANRLRSGTSGYLNEQFF | TGTGCCAACAGGTTGAGGTCCGGGACTAGCGGGTATCTCAATGAGCAGTTCTTC | TRBD2 | once | TRBJ2-1 | TRBV7-6
CASGLFTIEAFF | TGTGCTAGTGGTTTGTTTACGATTGAAGCTTTCTTT | NA | NA | TRBJ1-1 | TRBV12-5
CASSFQPQGTGAEAFF | TGTGCCAGCAGCTTTCAGCCCCAGGGGACTGGTGCTGAAGCTTTCTTT | NA | many | TRBJ1-1 | TRBV7-6
CASGVDRVPPTDTQYF | TGTGCCAGCGGGGTGGACAGGGTGCCCCCCACAGATACGCAGTATTTT | TRBD1 | NA | TRBJ2-3 | TRBV6-1
CASSSFLGGNNEQFF | TGTGCCAGCAGTTCTTTTTTGGGGGGGAACAATGAGCAGTTCTTC | TRBD2 | NA | TRBJ2-1 | TRBV6-5
CASSIGTAKENIQYF | TGCGCCAGCAGCATTGGGACAGCTAAGGAAAACATTCAGTACTTC | TRBD1 | few | TRBJ2-4 | TRBV5-1
CSVRTETDSNQPQHF | TGCAGTGTCCGGACAGAAACAGATAGCAATCAGCCCCAGCATTTT | NA | few | TRBJ1-5 | TRBV20-1
CASTQDSSYNEQFF | TGTGCCAGCACACAGGATTCCTCCTACAATGAGCAGTTCTTC | NA | NA | TRBJ2-1 | TRBV2
CASSSLSRWGREDTGELFF | TGTGCCAGCAGTTCCCTATCCAGGTGGGGAAGAGAGGACACCGGGGAGCTGTTTTTT | NA | NA | TRBJ2-2 | TRBV6-6
CASRTGTHYEQYF | TGTGCCAGCAGGACCGGGACCCACTACGAGCAGTACTTC | NA | NA | TRBJ2-7 | TRBV6-2/TRBV6-3
CASSLAGGLFGYEQYF | TGTGCCAGCAGCTTAGCCGGGGGTCTTTTTGGTTACGAGCAGTACTTC | NA | NA | TRBJ2-7 | TRBV7-9
CSVEPSRDLFLQETQYF | TGCAGCGTTGAACCGTCCCGGGACCTTTTTCTTCAGGAGACCCAGTACTTC | NA | NA | TRBJ2-5 | TRBV29-1
CASSQGRRANYGYTF | TGTGCCAGCAGCCAAGGACGCAGGGCTAACTATGGCTACACCTTC | NA | NA | TRBJ1-2 | TRBV2
CASSVAQDNSPLHF | TGTGCCAGCAGCGTAGCACAGGATAATTCACCCCTCCACTTT | NA | once | TRBJ1-6 | TRBV9
CASSSVWEALGQYF | TGTGCCAGCAGCTCTGTCTGGGAGGCCTTGGGGCAGTACTTC | NA | few | TRBJ2-7 | TRBV7-9
CASIQGNYGYTF | TGTGCCAGTATTCAGGGGAACTATGGCTACACCTTC | NA | few | TRBJ1-2 | TRBV19
CASSHGQPYSNQPQHF | TGCGCCAGCAGCCACGGACAGCCCTATAGCAATCAGCCCCAGCATTTT | NA | NA | TRBJ1-5 | TRBV4-1
CASTPGAVVPNYGYTF | TGTGCCAGCACCCCGGGAGCGGTGGTTCCTAACTATGGCTACACCTTC | NA | many | TRBJ1-2 | TRBV7-9
CASSFFQGPEETDTQYF | TGTGCCAGCAGCTTTTTTCAGGGGCCGGAAGAAACAGATACGCAGTATTTT | NA | many | TRBJ2-3 | TRBV7-2
CASSLKGDPSYGYTF | TGCGCCAGCAGCTTGAAAGGGGACCCTTCCTATGGCTACACCTTC | NA | NA | TRBJ1-2 | TRBV5-1
CASWGRGRFGTEAFF | TGTGCCAGCTGGGGCAGGGGGCGATTTGGCACTGAAGCTTTCTTT | TRBD1 | many | TRBJ1-1 | TRBV7-9
CASSLYPGLAATDTQYF | TGCGCCAGCAGCCTTTACCCCGGACTAGCGGCCACAGATACGCAGTATTTT | TRBD2 | NA | TRBJ2-3 | TRBV5-1
CASNSAGGTFDTQYF | TGTGCCAGCAATTCAGCAGGGGGCACGTTTGATACGCAGTATTTT | TRBD1 | many | TRBJ2-3 | TRBV12-3/TRBV12-4
CASRKLPGRLTPEAFF | TGTGCCAGCAGAAAACTTCCGGGACGGCTAACCCCTGAAGCTTTCTTT | NA | few | TRBJ1-1 | TRBV6-2/TRBV6-3
CASSQEQGSYEQYF | TGCGCCAGCAGCCAAGAACAGGGTTCCTACGAGCAGTACTTC | NA | NA | TRBJ2-7 | TRBV4-1
CASSPDLLGQPLFGYTF | TGTGCTAGCAGCCCCGACTTACTGGGACAACCGTTATTTGGCTACACCTTC | NA | few | TRBJ1-2 | TRBV3-1
CSVKGSALGNTEAFF | TGCAGCGTCAAAGGGTCGGCTTTGGGTAACACTGAAGCTTTCTTT | NA | few | TRBJ1-1 | TRBV29-1
CASSLPGTAVDTQYF | TGTGCCAGCAGTCTCCCGGGAACAGCAGTAGATACGCAGTATTTT | NA | NA | TRBJ2-3 | TRBV27
CASSIDLPYRYQETQYF | TGTGCCAGTAGTATAGATCTTCCCTACCGGTACCAAGAGACCCAGTACTTC | NA | NA | TRBJ2-5 | TRBV19
CASSQDLAGGYEQYF | TGCGCCAGCAGCCAAGACCTAGCGGGGGGCTACGAGCAGTACTTC | TRBD2 | NA | TRBJ2-7 | TRBV4-1
CASTLSGLGTDTQYF | TGTGCTAGCACCTTAAGCGGGTTGGGCACAGATACGCAGTATTTT | NA | NA | TRBJ2-3 | TRBV7-7
CATSQGGHGQPQHF | TGCGCCACCTCCCAGGGCGGCCATGGTCAGCCCCAGCATTTT | NA | NA | TRBJ1-5 | TRBV4-3
CASGFLTGTGGVHSGNTIYF | TGTGCTAGTGGTTTTCTTACGGGAACAGGGGGGGTACACTCTGGAAACACCATATATTTT | TRBD1 | few | TRBJ1-3 | TRBV12-5
CASKIGRDNEQFF | TGTGCCAGCAAAATTGGCAGGGATAATGAGCAGTTCTTC | NA | NA | TRBJ2-1 | TRBV7-9
CASSFGPPSEQYF | TGTGCCAGCAGCTTCGGCCCCCCCAGCGAGCAGTACTTC | NA | few | TRBJ2-7 | TRBV7-9
CASSLVQGTAYNEQFF | TGTGCCAGCAGCTTAGTACAGGGGACCGCCTACAATGAGCAGTTCTTC | TRBD1 | NA | TRBJ2-1 | TRBV5-6
CASSFGDPNIQYF | TGTGCCAGCAGCTTTGGGGACCCAAACATTCAGTACTTC | NA | many | TRBJ2-4 | TRBV7-6
CATRTEFYGYTF | TGTGCCACAAGGACGGAGTTCTATGGCTACACCTTC | NA | NA | TRBJ1-2 | TRBV2
CASAGGDTQYF | TGTGCCAGCGCTGGGGGAGATACGCAGTATTTT | NA | NA | TRBJ2-3 | TRBV12-3/TRBV12-4
CASSFSGGLNEAFF | TGTGCCAGCAGTTTCTCGGGGGGGCTCAATGAAGCTTTCTTT | NA | NA | TRBJ1-1 | TRBV12-3/TRBV12-4
CASNQIGGNQPQHF | TGTGCCAGTAATCAGATCGGGGGCAATCAGCCCCAGCATTTT | NA | few | TRBJ1-5 | TRBV27
CASSSNTGVNSPLHF | TGTGCCAGCAGCAGCAATACAGGGGTAAATTCACCCCTCCACTTT | TRBD1 | NA | TRBJ1-6 | TRBV7-9
CASSQDFRTKNTEAFF | TGCGCCAGCAGCCAAGATTTTCGGACTAAGAACACTGAAGCTTTCTTT | NA | few | TRBJ1-1 | TRBV4-1
CASSYIISVEGSKNQPQHF | TGTGCCAGCAGTTACATTATCAGTGTGGAGGGATCAAAAAATCAGCCCCAGCATTTT | NA | NA | TRBJ1-5 | TRBV6-6
CASSQDPGSYEQYF | TGTGCCAGCAGCCAAGATCCCGGCTCCTACGAGCAGTACTTC | NA | few | TRBJ2-7 | TRBV3-1